The 30 T cell receptor beta chains below all came from one sample that was sequenced in a study of PD-1 blockade in classical Hodgkin lymphoma. The repertoire was sequenced with immunoSEQ multiplex PCR; TCRdb's copy has only in-frame clones and lacks some. The sample includes 45,000 to 50,000 clones, around 80% of them seen just once. After autologous stem cell transplantation all patients relapsed, and prior brentuximab vedotin exposure differed between cohorts. The specimen comprised peripheral blood mononuclear cells (PBMCs), sampled before the second cycle of nivolumab. The receptors were gathered from a human donor with classical Hodgkin lymphoma.

A word on this clone: The sample contains more than one DNA sequence encoding this CDR3. The rearrangement uses TRBV5-4 and TRBJ2-7; D may match TRBD1 or TRBD2 (6 bases each). Looked up from germline, CDR1 is SGHNT and CDR2 is YYREEE (reference sequence). CDR3 length: 13 amino acids. Trimming shortened V by 2 bases and J by 3 bases, and 9 bases separated the two germline ends. The CDR3 sequence: CASSLQGGYEQYF. CDR3 in DNA: TGTGCCAGCAGCTTACAGGGAGGCTACGAGCAGTACTTC.

The gene calls are TRBV6-5 and TRBJ2-7; TRBD2 aligns across 8 bases. V lost 4 bases to trimming and J lost 4 bases; unmatched junction nucleotides: 3. Germline V CDR1 and CDR2: MNHEY, SVGAGI. This CDR3 is 13 amino acids long. The CDR3 sequence is CASSSPSGYEQYF. The CDR3 region has the DNA TGTGCCAGCAGTTCCCCTAGCGGGTACGAGCAGTACTTC.

The rearrangement joins TRBV5-8 to TRBJ1-1, with TRBD1 matching 9 bases. The J segment lost 4 bases and the V segment lost 3 bases, leaving 4 bases of the junction unmatched. The CDR3 has 14 amino acids. Per germline, CDR1 SGHTS and CDR2 YDEGEE. In nucleotides, the CDR3 is TGTGCCAGCAGCTACAGGGGGCAGAGCACTGAAGCTTTCTTT. Its protein product is CASSYRGQSTEAFF.

V and J are TRBV7-8 and TRBJ2-1, with 8 bases lining up with TRBD2. The length of the CDR3 is 14 residues. Trimming cost V 6 bases and J 9 bases; bases outside gene matches: 10. Germline V CDR1 and CDR2: SGHVS, FQNEAQ. Here the CDR3 DNA reads TGTGCCAGCAGAGTCCGGGCGGGAGGAGGTGAGCAGTTCTTC. It yields the protein CASRVRAGGGEQFF.

A few counts support this clone. V usage is TRBV9 and J usage is TRBJ1-1; D perhaps matches TRBD1 (5 bases). CDR1 is SGDLS, CDR2 YYNGEE, per germline. The CDR3 consists of 13 residues. V lost 0 bases and J lost 7, with 10 bases in between. The CDR3 coding sequence is TGTGCCAGCAGCGTAGTAGGAACAGGTGAAGCTTTCTTT. This codes for CASSVVGTGEAFF.

The chain uses TRBV4-1 and TRBJ2-5, with 9 bases lining up with TRBD2. V shed 0 bases, J shed 7 bases, and the junction held 6 bases outside the gene matches. CDR1 MGHRA and CDR2 YSYEKL come from the germline V gene. This CDR3 is built from 15 residues. The CDR3, as DNA: TGCGCCAGCAGCCAAGAACGCGGGGGGGAGTGGACCCAGTACTTC. Encoded protein: CASSQERGGEWTQYF.

The chain carries TRBV11-2 and TRBJ2-3, with 8 bases identical to TRBD2. Germline values: CDR1 SGHAT, CDR2 FQNNGV. This CDR3 is built from 15 residues. V was clipped by 6 bases and J by 1 base; unmatched bases: 6. The CDR3 region is CASRPAGVGTDTQYF. Here the CDR3 DNA reads TGTGCCAGCAGGCCAGCGGGGGTAGGCACAGATACGCAGTATTTT.

This clone has a handful of counts. The chain is built from TRBV7-8 and TRBJ1-1, with D hard to call. The germline CDR1 and CDR2 sequences are SGHVS and FQNEAQ. This CDR3 is 13 amino acids long. V dropped 2 bases and J dropped 3 bases, with 7 bases sitting between them. In nucleotides, the CDR3 is TGTGCCAGCAGCTTACAAGTCGACACTGAAGCTTTCTTT. Translated, it gives CASSLQVDTEAFF.

V is TRBV6-6 and J is TRBJ1-2; D is unclear. With 2 bases removed from V and 8 bases from J, the gap between germline ends came to 15 bases. From germline, CDR1 is MNHNY and CDR2 SVGAGI (reference sequence). CDR3 length: 14 residues. CDR3 bases: TGTGCCAGCAGTTACCACGAGGGTGGAGGAGGCTACACCTTC. It encodes CASSYHEGGGGYTF.

The chain links TRBV6-1 to TRBJ1-1; 8 bases fit TRBD1. J lost 4 bases, V lost 6 bases, and 10 bases had no gene match. The germline CDR1 and CDR2 sequences are MNHNS and SASEGT. The CDR3 is 15 residues long. DNA of the CDR3: TGTGCCAGCAGCCTAGACAGGGGAGTAAGCACTGAAGCTTTCTTT. It codes for CASSLDRGVSTEAFF.

The genes are TRBV11-2 and TRBJ2-7; D is ambiguous. CDR1 is SGHAT, CDR2 FQNNGV, per germline. V lost 0 bases and J 7 bases, leaving 10 bases between the germline ends. This CDR3 is built from 13 residues. Here the CDR3 reads CASSLEHIGEQYF. The CDR3 DNA sequence: TGTGCCAGCAGCTTAGAGCATATCGGGGAGCAGTACTTC.

The sample holds a few counts of this clone. This sequence joins TRBV4-3 and TRBJ2-3; TRBD1 aligns across 8 bases. Germline V gives CDR1 LGHNA, CDR2 YSLEER. Losses at the gene ends were 1 base for V and 6 bases for J; bases not matched to a gene: 6. The CDR3 runs 15 residues. This chain's CDR3 is CASSQASGGADTQYF. In DNA, the CDR3 is TGCGCCAGCAGCCAAGCATCAGGGGGCGCGGATACGCAGTATTTT.

CDR3 DNA: TGTGCCAGCAGGCCCCATACCAACTCCTACGAGCAGTACTTC. It translates to CASRPHTNSYEQYF. This sequence joins TRBV27 and TRBJ2-7; D remains unclear. Germline loops: CDR1 MNHEY, CDR2 SMNVEV (reference sequence). The CDR3 loop spans 14 amino acids. The V end was cut by 6 bases, the J end by 0 bases, with 12 bases between.

The DNA of the CDR3 is TGTGCCTGGAGTGTACTAAGCAGGGGCGGGGAGACCCAGTACTTC. Translated, it gives CAWSVLSRGGETQYF. The rearrangement uses TRBV30 and TRBJ2-5, with a weak D call TRBD1 (6 bases). Trimming shortened V by 0 bases and J by 5 bases, and 16 bases separated the two germline ends. CDR3 length: 15 residues. Germline CDR1 reads GTSNPN; CDR2 reads SVGIG (reference sequence).

The genes are TRBV11-2 and TRBJ2-5; D is unresolved. This CDR3 has 15 amino acids. V lost 2 bases and J lost 0, with 10 bases in between. Looked up from germline, CDR1 is SGHAT and CDR2 is FQNNGV. CDR3 DNA: TGTGCCAGCAGCTTAATAGGGCAGTACCAAGAGACCCAGTACTTC. Translated: CASSLIGQYQETQYF.

The chain carries TRBV4-2 and TRBJ2-7, with a tentative D call TRBD2 (6 bases). Germline CDR1 LGHNA, CDR2 YNFKEQ. This CDR3 is built from 18 residues. V dropped 1 base and J dropped 2 bases, with 21 bases sitting between them. The CDR3 sequence: CASSQGRPVPGLAYEQYF. The CDR3, as DNA: TGTGCCAGCAGCCAAGGAAGGCCGGTTCCGGGACTGGCCTACGAGCAGTACTTC.

A word on this clone: This is likely an artifact of a read error, given a far larger clone one base away. This sample includes further DNA sequences coding for the same CDR3. The J gene is TRBJ2-2, the V gene TRBV9; TRBD1 matches at 9 bases. V shed 0 bases and J 5 bases; nucleotides not matched to a gene: 2. Germline values: CDR1 SGDLS, CDR2 YYNGEE. The CDR3 loop spans 15 amino acids. The chain's CDR3 is CASSVETGGTGELFF. The CDR3 nucleotides are TGTGCCAGCAGCGTAGAGACAGGGGGAACCGGGGAGCTGTTTTTT.

The chain employs TRBV6-5 and TRBJ1-1; no clear D gene. This CDR3 comprises 15 residues. V dropped 6 bases and J dropped 1 base, with 15 bases sitting between them. CDR1 and CDR2 (germline): MNHEY, SVGAGI. The CDR3 sequence is CASRSLGRENTEAFF. The CDR3 coding sequence is TGTGCCAGCAGATCCCTGGGAAGAGAGAACACTGAAGCTTTCTTT.

The V call is TRBV6-5, the J call TRBJ1-4; 7 bases align to TRBD1. The CDR3 is 15 residues long. Germline-derived CDR1 and CDR2 are MNHEY and SVGAGI. V lost 2 bases and J lost 4; bases outside the gene matches: 4. Here the CDR3 reads CASSYRDSNNEKLFF. CDR3 DNA: TGTGCCAGCAGTTACCGGGACAGCAATAATGAAAAACTGTTTTTT.

The chain recombines TRBV19 with TRBJ1-2; 9 bases agree with TRBD1. The CDR3 is made up of 14 amino acids. Per the germline V gene, CDR1 is LNHDA and CDR2 is SQIVND (reference sequence). With 10 bases clipped from V and 7 bases from J, the junction kept 13 bases outside the gene matches. CDR3 sequence: CATRTGAGGGGYTF. CDR3 bases: TGTGCCACAAGGACAGGGGCTGGGGGCGGTGGCTACACCTTC.

The genes are TRBV19 and TRBJ1-2; D uncertain. CDR1 LNHDA and CDR2 SQIVND come from the germline V gene (reference sequence). The CDR3 covers 15 residues. Trimming removed 4 bases from V and 0 bases from J, with 12 bases in between. This CDR3 is CASSTNRRANYGYTF. CDR3 nucleotide sequence: TGTGCCAGTAGTACGAACAGAAGAGCTAACTATGGCTACACCTTC.

The count of this clone is one. The chain combines TRBV4-1 with TRBJ2-4; 14 nucleotides align to TRBD2. Germline V lookup: CDR1 MGHRA, CDR2 YSYEKL. With V trimmed by 1 base and J by 1 base, 12 bases remained unmatched. The CDR3 contains 21 residues. CDR3 in DNA: TGCGCCAGCAGCCAAGCCCCGGGACTAGCGGGAGTCCGGGGGGCCAAAAACATTCAGTACTTC. The encoded protein is CASSQAPGLAGVRGAKNIQYF.

By sample fraction, this clone is medium-sized. This chain links TRBV29-1 with TRBJ1-1, with 10 bases matching TRBD1. This CDR3 is built from 14 residues. V shed 6 bases and J 5 bases; nucleotides not matched to a gene: 9. CDR1 and CDR2 from the germline V gene are SQVTM and ANQGSEA. The CDR3, as DNA: TGCAGCGTAGCGGGACAGGGGATTACTACTGAAGCTTTCTTT. Encoded protein: CSVAGQGITTEAFF.

The V and J genes are TRBV11-3 and TRBJ2-2; D uncertain. V dropped 3 bases and J dropped 0 bases, with 2 bases sitting between them. CDR1 and CDR2 (germline): SGHNT, YENEEA. CDR3 length: 13 residues. The CDR3: CASSLSNTGELFF. The CDR3 DNA reads TGTGCCAGCAGCTTGTCGAACACCGGGGAGCTGTTTTTT.

V usage is TRBV27 and J usage is TRBJ2-3, with 10 bases matching TRBD2. V gave up 2 bases and J gave up 2 bases; unmatched junction bases: 4. This CDR3 has 16 amino acids. Germline lookup yields CDR1 MNHEY and CDR2 SMNVEV (reference sequence). CDR3 residues: CASSLMSGRATDTQYF. The CDR3 DNA is TGTGCCAGCAGTTTAATGAGCGGGAGGGCCACAGATACGCAGTATTTT.

The CDR3 DNA reads as TGTGCCAGCAGCTTAGAGGTCGGGAGCGATCCTGGAAACACCATATATTTT. It codes for CASSLEVGSDPGNTIYF. This chain joins TRBV7-6 and TRBJ1-3; D remains ambiguous. The CDR3 has 17 amino acids. V lost 1 base and J lost 2, with 15 bases in between. Germline V lookup: CDR1 SGHVS, CDR2 FNYEAQ. Combining the CDR3 with reference TRBV7-6 and TRBJ1-3 gives the whole variable domain GAGVSQSPRYKVTKRGQDVALRCDPISGHVSLYWYRQALGQGPEFLTYFNYEAQQDKSGLPNDRFSAERPEGSISTLTIQRTEQRDSAMYRCASSLEVGSDPGNTIYFGEGSWLTVV.

This clone occurred a few times. This chain links TRBV7-3 with TRBJ1-4; tentatively, D is TRBD1 (6 bases). This CDR3 is 15 amino acids long. Germline CDR1 is SGHTA and CDR2 is FQGTGA. V gave up 5 bases and J gave up 8 bases, with 18 bases separating them. The CDR3 sequence: CASSPSGTKGEKLFF. The CDR3 DNA reads as TGTGCCAGCAGCCCCTCCGGGACAAAGGGCGAAAAACTGTTTTTT.

This clone appeared a single time. V is TRBV2 and J is TRBJ2-6; 8 bases line up with TRBD1. This CDR3 has 15 residues. Germline lookup yields CDR1 SNHLY and CDR2 FYNNEI. The V and J ends lost 7 bases and 4 bases, in that order; junction bases with no gene match: 6. CDR3 sequence (DNA): TGTGCCAGCAAGGACAGGGTTGCAGGGGCCAACGTCCTGACTTTC. Protein product: CASKDRVAGANVLTF. The whole variable domain, filled in from reference TRBV2 and TRBJ2-6, reads EPEVTQTPSHQVTQMGQEVILRCVPISNHLYFYWYRQILGQKVEFLVSFYNNEISEKSEIFDDQFSVERPDGSNFTLKIRSTKLEDSAMYFCASKDRVAGANVLTFGAGSRLTVL.

This clone has just a few counts. V and J are TRBV5-1 and TRBJ1-1; 8 positions agree with TRBD1. J lost 5 bases, V lost 2 bases, and 5 bases had no gene match. The CDR3 covers 14 residues. The germline V gene encodes CDR1 SGHRS and CDR2 YFSETQ. This CDR3 is CASSLQGEGTEAFF. CDR3 coding DNA: TGCGCCAGCAGCTTACAGGGGGAAGGGACTGAAGCTTTCTTT.

This clone was counted between two and nine times. The chain is built from TRBV7-7 and TRBJ1-4; D is possibly TRBD1 (5 bases). Germline CDR1 SSHAT, CDR2 FNYEAQ (reference sequence). V lost 5 bases and J 0 bases, leaving 16 bases between the germline ends. The CDR3 runs 17 residues. This CDR3 reads CASSPLLGAATNEKLFF. In nucleotides, the CDR3 is TGTGCCAGCAGCCCCCTCTTAGGGGCAGCAACTAATGAAAAACTGTTTTTT.